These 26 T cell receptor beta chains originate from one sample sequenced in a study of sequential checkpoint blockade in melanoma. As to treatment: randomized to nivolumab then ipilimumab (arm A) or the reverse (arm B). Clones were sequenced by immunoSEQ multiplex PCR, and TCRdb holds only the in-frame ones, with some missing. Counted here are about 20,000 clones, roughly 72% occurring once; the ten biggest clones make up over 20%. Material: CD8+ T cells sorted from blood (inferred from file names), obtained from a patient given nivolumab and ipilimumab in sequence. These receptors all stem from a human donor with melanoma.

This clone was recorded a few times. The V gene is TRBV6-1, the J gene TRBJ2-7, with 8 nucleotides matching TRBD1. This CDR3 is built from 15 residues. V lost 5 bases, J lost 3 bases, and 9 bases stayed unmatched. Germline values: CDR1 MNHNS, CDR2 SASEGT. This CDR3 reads CASSLSGTGNYEQYF. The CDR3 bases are TGTGCCAGCAGTCTCTCCGGGACAGGTAACTACGAGCAGTACTTC.

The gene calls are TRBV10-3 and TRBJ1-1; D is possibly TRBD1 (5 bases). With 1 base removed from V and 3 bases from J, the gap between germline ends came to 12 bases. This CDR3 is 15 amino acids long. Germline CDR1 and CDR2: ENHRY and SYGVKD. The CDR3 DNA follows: TGTGCCATCAGTGAGTGGGAGGGGAGGGACACTGAAGCTTTCTTT. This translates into CAISEWEGRDTEAFF.

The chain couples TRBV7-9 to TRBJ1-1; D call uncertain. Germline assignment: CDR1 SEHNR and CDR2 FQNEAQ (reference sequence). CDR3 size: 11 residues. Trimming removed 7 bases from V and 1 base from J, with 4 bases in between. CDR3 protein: CASTGNTEAFF. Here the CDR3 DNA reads TGTGCCAGCACGGGGAACACTGAAGCTTTCTTT.

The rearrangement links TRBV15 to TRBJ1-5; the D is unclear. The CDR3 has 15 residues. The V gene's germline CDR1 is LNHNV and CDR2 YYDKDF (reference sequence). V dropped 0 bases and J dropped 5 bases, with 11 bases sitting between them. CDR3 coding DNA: TGTGCCACCAGCAGAGATCGCGGCGGATATCAGCCCCAGCATTTT. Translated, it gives CATSRDRGGYQPQHF. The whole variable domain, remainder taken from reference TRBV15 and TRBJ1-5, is DAMVIQNPRYQVTQFGKPVTLSCSQTLNHNVMYWYQQKSSQAPKLLFHYYDKDFNNEADTPDNFQSRRPNTSFCFLDIRSPGLGDTAMYLCATSRDRGGYQPQHFGDGTRLSIL.

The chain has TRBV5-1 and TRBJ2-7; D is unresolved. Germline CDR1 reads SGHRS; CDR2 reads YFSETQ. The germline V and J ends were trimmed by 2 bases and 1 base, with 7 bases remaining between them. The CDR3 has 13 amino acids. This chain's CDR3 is CASSFSRSYEQYF. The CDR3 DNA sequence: TGCGCCAGCAGCTTCTCCAGGTCCTACGAGCAGTACTTC.

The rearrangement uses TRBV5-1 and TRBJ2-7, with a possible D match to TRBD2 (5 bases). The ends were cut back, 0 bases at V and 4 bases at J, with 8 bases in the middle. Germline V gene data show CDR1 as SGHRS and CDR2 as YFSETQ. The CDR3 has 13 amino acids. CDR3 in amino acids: CASSLVGDYEQYF. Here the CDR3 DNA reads TGCGCCAGCAGCTTGGTCGGGGATTACGAGCAGTACTTC.

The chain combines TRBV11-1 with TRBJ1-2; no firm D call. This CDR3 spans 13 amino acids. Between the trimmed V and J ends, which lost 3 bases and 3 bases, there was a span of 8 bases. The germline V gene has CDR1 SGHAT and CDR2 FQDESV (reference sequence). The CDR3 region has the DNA TGTGCCAGCAGCTTGCGGGCATACTATGGCTACACCTTC. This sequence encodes CASSLRAYYGYTF.

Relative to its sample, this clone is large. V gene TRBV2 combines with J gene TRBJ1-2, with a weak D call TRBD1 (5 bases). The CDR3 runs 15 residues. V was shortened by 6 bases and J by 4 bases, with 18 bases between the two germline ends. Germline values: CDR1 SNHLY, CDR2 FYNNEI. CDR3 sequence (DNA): TGTGCCAGCAGAGCGACTAAGGGGAGGGCCTATGGCTACACCTTC. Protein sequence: CASRATKGRAYGYTF.

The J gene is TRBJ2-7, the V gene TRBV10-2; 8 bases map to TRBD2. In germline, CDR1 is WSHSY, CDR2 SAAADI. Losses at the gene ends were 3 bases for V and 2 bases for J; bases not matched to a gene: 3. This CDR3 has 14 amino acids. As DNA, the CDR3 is TGCGCCAGCAGTGACCCCGGGGGGGCCTACGAGCAGTACTTC. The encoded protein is CASSDPGGAYEQYF.

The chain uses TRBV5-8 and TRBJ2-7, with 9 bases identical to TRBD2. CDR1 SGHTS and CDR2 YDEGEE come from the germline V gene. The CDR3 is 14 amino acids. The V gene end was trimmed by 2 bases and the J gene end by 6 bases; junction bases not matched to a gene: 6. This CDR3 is CASSFGLAMGEQYF. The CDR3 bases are TGTGCCAGCAGCTTCGGACTAGCGATGGGCGAGCAGTACTTC.

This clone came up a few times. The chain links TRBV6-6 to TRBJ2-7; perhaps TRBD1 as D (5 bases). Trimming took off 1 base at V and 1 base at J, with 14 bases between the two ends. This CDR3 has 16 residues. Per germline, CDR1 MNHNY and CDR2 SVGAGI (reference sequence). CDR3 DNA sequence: TGTGCCAGCAGTTACTTGATGACAGCGTCTTCCTACGAGCAGTACTTC. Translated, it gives CASSYLMTASSYEQYF.

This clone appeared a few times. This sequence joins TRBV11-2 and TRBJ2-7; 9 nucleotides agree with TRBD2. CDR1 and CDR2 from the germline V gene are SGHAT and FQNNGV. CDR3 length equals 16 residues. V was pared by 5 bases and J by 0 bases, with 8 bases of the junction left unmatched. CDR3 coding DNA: TGTGCCAGCAGCCAAGAACTAGCGGGCCGCTCCTACGAGCAGTACTTC. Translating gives CASSQELAGRSYEQYF. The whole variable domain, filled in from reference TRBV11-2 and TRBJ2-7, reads EAGVAQSPRYKIIEKRQSVAFWCNPISGHATLYWYQQILGQGPKLLIQFQNNGVVDDSQLPKDRFSAERLKGVDSTLKIQPAKLEDSAVYLCASSQELAGRSYEQYFGPGTRLTVT.

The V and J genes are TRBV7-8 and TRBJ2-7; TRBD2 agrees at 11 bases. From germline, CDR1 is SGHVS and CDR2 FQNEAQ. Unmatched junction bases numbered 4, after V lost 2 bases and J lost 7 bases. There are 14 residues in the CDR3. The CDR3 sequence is CASSLLAGGFEQYF. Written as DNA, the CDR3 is TGTGCCAGCAGCTTACTAGCGGGAGGTTTTGAGCAGTACTTC.

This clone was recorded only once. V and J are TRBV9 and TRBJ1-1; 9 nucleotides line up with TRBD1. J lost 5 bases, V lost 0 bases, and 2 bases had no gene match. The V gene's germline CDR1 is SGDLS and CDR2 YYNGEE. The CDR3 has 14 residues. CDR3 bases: TGTGCCAGCAGCGTAGGGGACAGGGTGACTGAAGCTTTCTTT. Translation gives CASSVGDRVTEAFF.

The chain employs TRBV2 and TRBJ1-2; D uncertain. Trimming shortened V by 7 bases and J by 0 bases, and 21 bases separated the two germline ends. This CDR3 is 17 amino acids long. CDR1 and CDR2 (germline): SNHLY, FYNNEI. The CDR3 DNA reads TGTGCCAGCAACGGGAAAGTCCTGAGTTCTTCTAACTATGGCTACACCTTC. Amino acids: CASNGKVLSSSNYGYTF.

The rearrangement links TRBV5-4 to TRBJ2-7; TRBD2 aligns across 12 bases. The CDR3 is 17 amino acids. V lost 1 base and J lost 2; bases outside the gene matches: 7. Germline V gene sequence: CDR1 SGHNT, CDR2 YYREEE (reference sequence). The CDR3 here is CASSLFPTSGRAYEQYF. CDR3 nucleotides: TGTGCCAGCAGCTTGTTTCCGACTAGCGGGAGAGCCTACGAGCAGTACTTC.

The CDR3 DNA reads TGTGCCAGCAGTTACCGGGACAGGTTTAAGGATGAGCAGTTCTTC. Its translation is CASSYRDRFKDEQFF. This chain uses TRBV6-5 with TRBJ2-1, with 8 nucleotides matching TRBD1. Germline lookup yields CDR1 MNHEY and CDR2 SVGAGI. J was trimmed by 8 bases and V by 2 bases; bases with no gene match: 8. CDR3 length equals 15 residues.

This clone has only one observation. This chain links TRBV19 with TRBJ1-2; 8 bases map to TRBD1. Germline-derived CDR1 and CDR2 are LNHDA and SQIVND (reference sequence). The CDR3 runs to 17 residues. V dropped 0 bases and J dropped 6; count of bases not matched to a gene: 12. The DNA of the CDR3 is TGTGCCAGTAGTATAGATGACAGGGGATCGGGCTGGAATGGCTACACCTTC. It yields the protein CASSIDDRGSGWNGYTF.

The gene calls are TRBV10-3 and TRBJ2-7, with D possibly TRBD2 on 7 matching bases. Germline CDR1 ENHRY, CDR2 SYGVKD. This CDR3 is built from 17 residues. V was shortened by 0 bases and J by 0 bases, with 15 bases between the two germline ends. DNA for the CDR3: TGTGCCATCAGTGAGTCAAAAGGGGGGGACAACTCCTACGAGCAGTACTTC. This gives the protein CAISESKGGDNSYEQYF.

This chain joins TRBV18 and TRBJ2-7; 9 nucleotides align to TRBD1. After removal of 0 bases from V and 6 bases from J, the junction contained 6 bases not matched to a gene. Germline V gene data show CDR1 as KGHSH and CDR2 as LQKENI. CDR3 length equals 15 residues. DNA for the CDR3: TGTGCCAGCTCACCACCTGGGACAGGGAAGTCCGAGCAGTACTTC. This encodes CASSPPGTGKSEQYF. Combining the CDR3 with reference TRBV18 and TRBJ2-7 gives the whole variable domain NAGVMQNPRHLVRRRGQEARLRCSPMKGHSHVYWYRQLPEEGLKFMVYLQKENIIDESGMPKERFSAEFPKEGPSILRIQQVVRGDSAAYFCASSPPGTGKSEQYFGPGTRLTVT.

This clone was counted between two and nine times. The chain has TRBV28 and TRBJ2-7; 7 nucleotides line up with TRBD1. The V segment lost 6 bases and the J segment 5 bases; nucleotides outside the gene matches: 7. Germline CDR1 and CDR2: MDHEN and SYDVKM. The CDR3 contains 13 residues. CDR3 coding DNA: TGTGCCAGCAGCACAGGGGCGAGCCACGAGCAGTACTTC. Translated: CASSTGASHEQYF.

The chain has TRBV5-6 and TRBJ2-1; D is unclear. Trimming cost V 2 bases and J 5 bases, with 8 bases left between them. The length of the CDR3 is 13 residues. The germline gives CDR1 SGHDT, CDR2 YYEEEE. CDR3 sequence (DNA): TGTGCCAGCAGCTTCTGGGCAGACAATGAGCAGTTCTTC. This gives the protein CASSFWADNEQFF.

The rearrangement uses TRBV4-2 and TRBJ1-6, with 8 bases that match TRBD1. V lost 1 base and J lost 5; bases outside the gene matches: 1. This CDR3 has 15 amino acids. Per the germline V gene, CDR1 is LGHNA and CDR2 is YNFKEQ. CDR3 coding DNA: TGTGCCAGCAGCCAAGCGACAGGGGATAATTCACCCCTCCACTTT. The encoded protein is CASSQATGDNSPLHF.

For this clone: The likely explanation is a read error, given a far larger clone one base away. CDR3 in amino acids: CSWRTGLLYEQYF. Written as DNA, the CDR3 is TGTTCCTGGAGGACGGGACTCCTCTACGAGCAGTACTTC. V usage is TRBV30 and J usage is TRBJ2-7, with D possibly TRBD2 on 6 matching bases. Germline-derived CDR1 and CDR2 are GTSNPN and SVGIG (reference sequence). The CDR3 consists of 13 residues.

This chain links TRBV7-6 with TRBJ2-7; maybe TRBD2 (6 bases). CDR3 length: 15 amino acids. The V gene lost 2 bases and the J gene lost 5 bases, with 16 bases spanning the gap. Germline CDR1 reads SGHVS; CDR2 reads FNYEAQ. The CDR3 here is CASSLRAGPRNEQYF. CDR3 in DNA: TGTGCCAGCAGCTTACGGGCGGGGCCTCGAAACGAGCAGTACTTC.

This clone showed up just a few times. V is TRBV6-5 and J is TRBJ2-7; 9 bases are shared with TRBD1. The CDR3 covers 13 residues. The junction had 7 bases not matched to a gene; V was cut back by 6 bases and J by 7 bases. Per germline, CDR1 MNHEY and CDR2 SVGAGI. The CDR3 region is CASSRTGAGEQYF. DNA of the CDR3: TGTGCCAGCAGCCGGACAGGGGCGGGTGAGCAGTACTTC.